The table lists the clone carrying this T cell receptor beta chain with a few counts. This specimen belongs to a study of T cells after yellow fever vaccination. The germline V gene encodes CDR1 SGHAT and CDR2 FQNNGV. V trimming: 5 bases; J trimming: 6 bases; junction bases outside the gene matches: 10. This CDR3 is built from 16 residues. Using its own MiXCR run on the 5' RACE reads, TCRdb lists one record per CDR3 protein. Of a few hundred thousand distinct CDR3 sequences in the sample, less than 7.5% are singletons; the top ten hold 1% to 1.2%. Source: CD4+ T cells sorted from PBMCs, taken on the day of the yellow fever booster vaccination. The clonotype was recovered from a man aged 30-40 years who received the YFV17D yellow fever vaccine. J is TRBJ2-1 and V is TRBV11-2; 10 positions match TRBD2. CDR3 protein: CASSPRTKREGNEQFF. For the CDR3, the DNA is TGTGCCAGCAGCCCACGGACTAAGCGGGAGGGCAATGAGCAGTTCTTC.